Below, 7 T cell receptor beta chains from the same sample are listed, as sequenced in a study of TIL therapy for anti-PD-1-resistant metastatic lung cancer. Specified time point: pre-treatment sample, taken before nivolumab and TIL therapy. Sequencing used immunoSEQ v3. TCRdb's copy holds only in-frame clones and misses some; the assay was immunoSEQ multiplex PCR. The data contain roughly 46,000 clones, 65% to 90% of them singletons. Material: blood, obtained at baseline. These receptors were obtained from a person between 25 and 79 years old with non-small cell lung cancer.

This chain links TRBV19 with TRBJ1-5, with 9 positions matching TRBD1. Germline V CDR1 and CDR2: LNHDA, SQIVND (reference sequence). The CDR3 covers 15 residues. V dropped 6 bases and J dropped 6; count of bases not matched to a gene: 9. This chain's CDR3 is CASRPPDRGGQPQHF. The DNA for the CDR3 is TGTGCCAGTAGACCCCCGGACAGGGGCGGTCAGCCCCAGCATTTT.

V and J are TRBV7-9 and TRBJ2-1, with TRBD2 matching 9 bases. The CDR3 is 16 amino acids. Germline V CDR1 and CDR2: SEHNR, FQNEAQ (reference sequence). With 2 bases clipped from V and 4 bases from J, the junction kept 6 bases outside the gene matches. The CDR3 DNA reads as TGTGCCAGCAGCTTATTGGGGAGCGGGAGGTACAATGAGCAGTTCTTC. It codes for CASSLLGSGRYNEQFF.

This rearrangement joins TRBV6-1 to TRBJ2-3; possible D gene TRBD2, 6 bases. Trimming took off 2 bases at V and 4 bases at J, with 13 bases between the two ends. The CDR3 extends over 15 amino acids. CDR1 is MNHNS and CDR2 is SASEGT in the germline V gene. As DNA, the CDR3 is TGTGCCAGCAGTGAATACGAAGGAGGGGCAGATACGCAGTATTTT. This encodes CASSEYEGGADTQYF.

The chain combines TRBV10-2 with TRBJ1-4; D ambiguous. Deletions cut 3 bases from V and 0 bases from J, with 11 bases between. Germline loops: CDR1 WSHSY, CDR2 SAAADI. The CDR3 spans 16 residues. The CDR3 sequence: CASSDSGVATNEKLFF. The CDR3 bases are TGCGCCAGCAGTGATTCAGGAGTTGCAACTAATGAAAAACTGTTTTTT.

The V call is TRBV28, the J call TRBJ1-5; D unresolved. The V and J ends lost 3 bases and 7 bases respectively, with 13 bases between them. CDR1 and CDR2 (germline): MDHEN, SYDVKM. The CDR3 has 14 residues. The CDR3 is CASSFPDLWQPQHF. For the CDR3, the DNA is TGTGCCAGCAGTTTCCCGGATTTGTGGCAGCCCCAGCATTTT.

The rearrangement joins TRBV27 to TRBJ1-6; no firm D call. V dropped 3 bases and J dropped 9 bases, with 18 bases sitting between them. CDR1 and CDR2 from the germline V gene are MNHEY and SMNVEV (reference sequence). This CDR3 contains 16 residues. The CDR3, as DNA: TGTGCCAGCAGTTTGATTATTACGGGGTTTAGTTCACCCCTCCACTTT. Its protein is CASSLIITGFSSPLHF.

This chain joins TRBV29-1 and TRBJ2-3, with 10 bases lining up with TRBD1. The V gene's germline CDR1 is SQVTM and CDR2 ANQGSEA. J was trimmed by 5 bases and V by 4 bases; bases with no gene match: 0. This CDR3 is 12 amino acids long. DNA of the CDR3: TGCAGCGTTGGGACAGGGGGAGATACGCAGTATTTT. It codes for CSVGTGGDTQYF.